Following are 16 T cell receptor beta chains from one sample sequenced in a study of shared T cell receptors in the human thymus. Using immunoSEQ multiplex PCR, the repertoire was profiled, and TCRdb retains in-frame clones only, with some absent. The sample includes 450,000 to 650,000 clones, about four fifths of them seen just once. This sample also appeared in a second study, on human thymus T cells.

The sample was thymocytes. The receptor source for this set is a boy under three years old with a congenital heart defect.

The rearrangement links TRBV30 to TRBJ2-5; D perhaps matches TRBD1 (6 bases). This CDR3 spans 13 amino acids. Germline assignment: CDR1 GTSNPN and CDR2 SVGIG (reference sequence). Trimming took off 4 bases at V and 1 base at J, with 10 bases between the two ends. This CDR3 is CAWTRQVQETQYF. CDR3 nucleotides: TGTGCCTGGACCCGACAGGTCCAAGAGACCCAGTACTTC.

The chain joins TRBV30 to TRBJ2-3; D may be TRBD1 (6 bases). Trimming removed 1 base from V and 5 bases from J, with 16 bases in between. Germline loops: CDR1 GTSNPN, CDR2 SVGIG (reference sequence). The CDR3 sequence is 15 residues long. The chain's CDR3 is CAWSAQRTVGDTQYF. Written as DNA, the CDR3 is TGTGCCTGGAGTGCCCAAAGGACAGTGGGAGATACGCAGTATTTT. The full variable domain, its missing parts supplied by reference TRBV30 and TRBJ2-3, is SQTIHQWPATLVQPVGSPLSLECTVEGTSNPNLYWYRQAAGRGLQLLFYSVGIGQISSEVPQNLSASRPQDRQFILSSKKLLLSDSGFYLCAWSAQRTVGDTQYFGPGTRLTVL.

V and J are TRBV10-3 and TRBJ1-3; tentative D call: TRBD1 (6 bases). The germline gives CDR1 ENHRY, CDR2 SYGVKD. The V and J ends lost 8 bases and 1 base respectively, with 15 bases between them. The CDR3 has 15 residues. CDR3 sequence: CAIGQTQTSGNTIYF. For the CDR3, the DNA is TGTGCCATCGGACAGACACAAACTTCTGGAAACACCATATATTTT.

The gene calls are TRBV4-3 and TRBJ2-1; TRBD2 matches 7 bases. CDR1 and CDR2 from the germline V gene are LGHNA and YSLEER. The CDR3 is 17 residues long. J was trimmed by 5 bases and V by 0 bases; bases with no gene match: 10. Here the CDR3 reads CASSQDWREGRNNEQFF. The CDR3 coding sequence is TGCGCCAGCAGCCAAGATTGGAGGGAGGGCCGAAACAATGAGCAGTTCTTC.

The gene calls are TRBV29-1 and TRBJ2-5; TRBD1 aligns across 11 bases. Trimming cost V 4 bases and J 0 bases; bases outside gene matches: 10. Germline assignment: CDR1 SQVTM and CDR2 ANQGSEA. The CDR3 is 17 residues long. The CDR3 nucleotides read TGCAGCGTTGCGGACAGGGGGCTTGATTCGTACCAAGAGACCCAGTACTTC. As protein: CSVADRGLDSYQETQYF.

The gene calls are TRBV29-1 and TRBJ2-5, with a tentative D call TRBD2 (5 bases). In germline, CDR1 is SQVTM, CDR2 ANQGSEA. The V and J ends lost 7 bases and 2 bases respectively, with 14 bases between them. The CDR3 loop spans 13 amino acids. In nucleotides, the CDR3 is TGCAGCGCCCGATTGAGAGGGCAAGAGACCCAGTACTTC. Translating it yields CSARLRGQETQYF.

This chain uses TRBV6-1 with TRBJ2-2; 7 positions agree with TRBD2. The length of the CDR3 is 18 residues. In germline, CDR1 is MNHNS, CDR2 SASEGT. Trimming cost V 3 bases and J 1 base; bases outside gene matches: 11. CDR3 in DNA: TGTGCCAGCAGTGATCTCCGTTTAGCGGGCGGGAACACCGGGGAGCTGTTTTTT. Its translation: CASSDLRLAGGNTGELFF.

The V and J genes are TRBV4-3 and TRBJ2-3; no clear D. The CDR3 loop spans 14 amino acids. Trimming stripped 3 bases from V and 0 bases from J, with 7 bases between. Germline CDR1 is LGHNA and CDR2 is YSLEER. CDR3 DNA: TGCGCCAGCAGCCACTCCTCTAGCACAGATACGCAGTATTTT. Its translation is CASSHSSSTDTQYF.

The chain has TRBV4-1 and TRBJ2-2, with 8 bases aligning to TRBD2. V was pared by 8 bases and J by 0 bases, with 17 bases of the junction left unmatched. Germline CDR1 and CDR2: MGHRA and YSYEKL. The CDR3 consists of 19 residues. The CDR3 nucleotides are TGCGCCAGCGACAGAGGCTTGGCGGGAGGAGGCCCGAACACCGGGGAGCTGTTTTTT. As protein: CASDRGLAGGGPNTGELFF.

This chain's CDR3 is CASSLASTGAGTEAFF. DNA of the CDR3: TGTGCCAGCAGCTTAGCTTCTACAGGGGCGGGGACTGAAGCTTTCTTT. The chain has TRBV7-8 and TRBJ1-1, with TRBD1 matching over 7 bases. V dropped 0 bases and J dropped 5; count of bases not matched to a gene: 9. This CDR3 has 16 amino acids. CDR1 is SGHVS and CDR2 is FQNEAQ in the germline V gene.

This sequence joins TRBV5-1 and TRBJ2-7, with D unresolved. The CDR3 is 16 residues long. Germline V gene sequence: CDR1 SGHRS, CDR2 YFSETQ. Trimming stripped 6 bases from V and 4 bases from J, with 23 bases between. The CDR3 sequence: CASTPDRGVPRYEQYF. The CDR3 bases are TGCGCCAGCACCCCTGATCGAGGAGTCCCCCGGTACGAGCAGTACTTC.

This clone occurred a few times. The genes are TRBV6-5 and TRBJ2-1; TRBD2 aligns across 11 bases. The germline V gene has CDR1 MNHEY and CDR2 SVGAGI. The CDR3 runs 15 residues. Trimming cost V 4 bases and J 7 bases; bases outside gene matches: 6. DNA for the CDR3: TGTGCCAGCAGTTTTACTAGCGGGAGTCGGAATGAGCAGTTCTTC. Amino acids: CASSFTSGSRNEQFF.

Regarding this clone: Other DNA sequences within the sample encode an identical CDR3. CDR3 sequence: CASSLGLGGEQYF. The CDR3 DNA reads as TGTGCCAGCAGCTTGGGACTAGGAGGCGAGCAGTACTTC. The chain recombines TRBV5-4 with TRBJ2-7; tentative D call: TRBD2 (6 bases). CDR1 and CDR2 (germline): SGHNT, YYREEE (reference sequence). V was pared by 0 bases and J by 6 bases, with 10 bases between. This CDR3 has 13 amino acids.

The rearrangement links TRBV29-1 to TRBJ2-3; 7 positions match TRBD1. The CDR3 loop spans 14 amino acids. Germline assignment: CDR1 SQVTM and CDR2 ANQGSEA. Trimming cost V 6 bases and J 1 base; bases outside gene matches: 7. The chain's CDR3 is CSVGPGTGTDTQYF. DNA for the CDR3: TGCAGCGTGGGACCCGGGACAGGCACAGATACGCAGTATTTT.

V gene TRBV25-1 combines with J gene TRBJ2-1, with 7 nucleotides matching TRBD2. The CDR3 has 15 residues. The V gene's germline CDR1 is MGHDK and CDR2 SYGVNS. The J segment lost 0 bases and the V segment lost 7 bases, leaving 6 bases of the junction unmatched. The CDR3 region is CASIRGGSSYNEQFF. DNA for the CDR3: TGTGCCAGCATACGGGGCGGGAGCTCCTACAATGAGCAGTTCTTC.

V and J are TRBV21-1 and TRBJ2-6; whether TRBD1, the table's D call, matches the DNA was not checked. TRBV21-1 is a pseudogene locus. The CDR3 contains 18 residues. This CDR3 reads CASSKPGGQGPGANVLTF. The CDR3 DNA is TGTGCCAGCAGCAAACCAGGGGGACAGGGACCCGGGGCCAACGTCCTGACTTTC.